This T cell receptor beta chain derives from a study of graft-versus-host responses after intestinal transplantation (dated by TCRdb to about 2021). With respect to the entire study: The transplants that recipients got were multivisceral, liver-intestinal, or isolated intestinal. After intestinal transplantation, graft-versus-host and host-versus-graft alloreactive T cell clones were followed in the graft, circulation and bone marrow using bulk TCR-beta CDR3 sequencing. Alloreactive clones were identified by sequencing pre-transplant mixed lymphocyte reaction products and comparing them with unstimulated pre-transplant donor and recipient T cells. Donor T cell macrochimerism was defined as a peak of at least 4% donor T cells among recipient peripheral blood mononuclear cells. A cohort of some 24 intestinal transplant recipients, including one retransplant, was enrolled, and a few patients lacking pretransplant specimens were excluded. Rather than being sequenced by the commercial service, samples from a few later patients were sequenced in-house on an Illumina MiSeq and processed with MiXCR. All recipients received anti-thymocyte globulin induction followed by maintenance tacrolimus and steroids for approximately 3 years. The investigation overall reported the following: The relatively low number and heterogeneity of intestinal transplant patients limited the conclusions. GvH clones turned up in recipient bone marrow, with some appearing earlier in ileal mucosa or blood, a pattern consistent with an intestinal mucosal origin. Peak levels of circulating GvH clones were associated with declines in HvG clones early after transplant. In the allografts of patients with donor T cell macrochimerism, GvH to HvG T cell clonal ratios were high.

Trimming costs V 1 base and J 0 bases, and their ends lie 7 bases apart. The germline V gene (reference sequence) yields LNHDA for CDR1 and SQIVND for CDR2. The cysteine opens and the phenylalanine closes a CDR3 of 15 amino acids. The entry retains the CDR3 DNA only, 45 bases that are in frame from base 1. A word on this clone: Its target antigen remains unknown. No per-base quality is available; no much larger clone lies one base away.

Read against the paper, the sample's time point label means: cells obtained before transplantation from donor or recipient. CD3+CD4+ and CD3+CD8+ populations were FACS-sorted from unstimulated pre-transplant donor and recipient cells taken from spleen or lymph nodes. The library was generated by the immunoSEQ multiplex PCR assay. For most patients, genomic DNA was isolated using the Qiagen DNeasy Blood and Tissue Kit and was shipped frozen to Adaptive Biotechnologies for TCR sequencing. Adaptive Biotechnologies carried out high-throughput TCR-beta CDR3 sequencing of genomic DNA for most patients. As for the authors' bioinformatics: Adaptive's ImmunoSEQ software supplied the TCR sequencing data for 15 to 20 patients, while MiXCR and VDJtools were used to process a few other patients. CD4 versus CD8 sorting errors were corrected by removing sequences found in both subsets at a frequency ratio below 5:1. CDR3 nucleotide sequences shared by donor and recipient were removed because the origin of these sequences could not be assigned. To count as alloreactive, a clone needed at least 2-fold expansion over unstimulated cells and a minimum CFSE-low frequency of 0.002% (template counts) or 0.001% (read counts). A clone was considered mappable if detected in the sequenced pre-transplant spleen, lymph node, or MLR CFSE-low populations of the donor or recipient. Cumulative frequency of alloreactive clones was calculated as a percentage of all sequences weighted by copy number. TCRdb stores this immuneACCESS table with in-frame sequences only. Part of the clones is absent; in the studies checked, under half of the shortfall reflects unresolved V genes, and no reason is known for the rest. The DNA gave D and trimming, while V, J and clone size come from that table. This sample has over 100,000 clones in its table, and approximately 92% of those were observed once. The top ten hold more than 0.095% of the sample.

The receptor comes from a human donor who received an intestinal transplant. Sample: unstimulated CD4+ T cells sorted from spleen or lymph node cells, taken before intestinal transplant. Recombination connected TRBV19 to TRBJ1-5; no D gene call is confident. The DNA is as follows: TGTGCCAGTAGTATAGGGCAGATTAGCAATCAGCCCCAGCATTTT. Translated, this gives CASSIGQISNQPQHF.